This T cell receptor beta chain stems from a study of cytomegalovirus exposure and HLA in healthy donors. Study results and limitations: According to reports, the classifier identified cytomegalovirus status with high specificity and sensitivity. Upon later analysis, TCR association rates were observed to vary by HLA locus, being highest for DRB1 and lowest for HLA-C. Several top significant clusters appeared, in a later analysis, to be linked to common viral pathogens.

Trimming at V came to 4 bases and at J to 2 bases, leaving 13 bases not matched to a gene. The CDR3 is 17 residues long. Germline V gene data show CDR1 as SGHDT and CDR2 as YYEEEE. A note on this clone: The antigen is undetermined.

The PCR employed 60 Vbeta primers together with 13 Jbeta primers. Produced via immunoSEQ multiplex PCR; TCRdb's table is partial and in-frame only. The sample lists about 170,000 clones, about 76% seen once, with 4.5% to 5.5% in the top ten. The V and J genes are TRBV5-6 and TRBJ2-3; 7 bases agree with TRBD1. Sequencing input: PBMCs. This receptor was obtained from a young woman in good health and CMV-seropositive. The CDR3 is CASSPSIGDRATDTQYF. CDR3 coding DNA: TGTGCCAGCAGCCCCTCAATCGGAGACAGGGCCACAGATACGCAGTATTTT.